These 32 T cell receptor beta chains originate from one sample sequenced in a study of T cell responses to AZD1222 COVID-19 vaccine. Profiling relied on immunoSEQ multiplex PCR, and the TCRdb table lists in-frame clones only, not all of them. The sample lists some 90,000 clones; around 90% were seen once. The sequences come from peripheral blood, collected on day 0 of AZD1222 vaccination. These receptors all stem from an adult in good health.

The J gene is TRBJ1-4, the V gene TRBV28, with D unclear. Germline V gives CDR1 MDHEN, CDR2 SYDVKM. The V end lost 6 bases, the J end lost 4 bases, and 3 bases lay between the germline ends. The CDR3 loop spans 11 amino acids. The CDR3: CASSGNEKLFF. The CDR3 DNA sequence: TGTGCCAGCAGCGGTAATGAAAAACTGTTTTTT.

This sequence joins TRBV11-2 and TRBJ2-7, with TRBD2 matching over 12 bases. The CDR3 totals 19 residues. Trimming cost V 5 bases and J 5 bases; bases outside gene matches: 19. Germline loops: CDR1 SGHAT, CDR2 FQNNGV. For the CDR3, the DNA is TGTGCCAGCAGCAGAAGGGTATCCCGACTAGCGGGAGATCTCGACGAGCAGTACTTC. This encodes CASSRRVSRLAGDLDEQYF.

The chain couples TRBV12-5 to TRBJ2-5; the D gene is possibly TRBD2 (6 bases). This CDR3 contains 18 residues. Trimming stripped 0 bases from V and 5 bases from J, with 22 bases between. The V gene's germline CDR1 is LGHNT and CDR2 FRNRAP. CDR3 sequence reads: CASGLVVSGTSKGETQYF. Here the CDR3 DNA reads TGTGCTAGTGGTTTGGTAGTTTCAGGTACTAGCAAGGGGGAGACCCAGTACTTC.

CDR3 nucleotide sequence: TGTGCCAGCAGCTCCGATCGACAGGGGGCCTATGGCTACACCTTC. Encoded protein: CASSSDRQGAYGYTF. The V call is TRBV7-9, the J call TRBJ1-2, with 10 bases fitting TRBD1. The CDR3 runs 15 residues. V shed 4 bases, J shed 4 bases, and the junction held 6 bases outside the gene matches. From germline, CDR1 is SEHNR and CDR2 FQNEAQ (reference sequence).

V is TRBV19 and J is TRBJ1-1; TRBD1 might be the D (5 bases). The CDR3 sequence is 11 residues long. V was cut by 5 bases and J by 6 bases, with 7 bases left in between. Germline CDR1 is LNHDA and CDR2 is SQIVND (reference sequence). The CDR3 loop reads CASSLGAEAFF. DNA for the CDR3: TGTGCCAGTAGTTTGGGGGCTGAAGCTTTCTTT.

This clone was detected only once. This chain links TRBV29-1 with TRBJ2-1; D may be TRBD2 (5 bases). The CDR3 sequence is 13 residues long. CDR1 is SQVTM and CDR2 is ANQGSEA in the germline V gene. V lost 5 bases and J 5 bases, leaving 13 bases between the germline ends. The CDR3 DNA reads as TGCAGCGTTACCGGACTCGGGGACAATGAGCAGTTCTTC. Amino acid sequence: CSVTGLGDNEQFF.

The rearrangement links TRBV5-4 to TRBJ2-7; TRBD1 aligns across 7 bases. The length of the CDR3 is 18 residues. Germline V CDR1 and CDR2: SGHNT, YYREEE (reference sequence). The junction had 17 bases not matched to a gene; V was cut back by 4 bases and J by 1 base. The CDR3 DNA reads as TGTGCCAGCAGCCCGATAAGGGCGACAGGGATTCTTTCCTACGAGCAGTACTTC. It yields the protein CASSPIRATGILSYEQYF.

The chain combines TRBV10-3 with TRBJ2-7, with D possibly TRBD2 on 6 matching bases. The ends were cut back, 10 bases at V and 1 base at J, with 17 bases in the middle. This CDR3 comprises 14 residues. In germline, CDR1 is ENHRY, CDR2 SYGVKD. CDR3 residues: CATNRGGVSYEQYF. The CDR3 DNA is TGTGCCACGAATCGGGGCGGGGTTTCCTACGAGCAGTACTTC.

CDR3 DNA sequence: TGTGCCAGCAGCGGAGGACAGGGGTCGTTCTATGGCTACACCTTC. Encoded protein: CASSGGQGSFYGYTF. The chain recombines TRBV5-4 with TRBJ1-2; 9 positions match TRBD1. With V trimmed by 4 bases and J by 4 bases, 8 bases remained unmatched. CDR1 and CDR2 (germline): SGHNT, YYREEE (reference sequence). The CDR3 is made up of 15 amino acids.

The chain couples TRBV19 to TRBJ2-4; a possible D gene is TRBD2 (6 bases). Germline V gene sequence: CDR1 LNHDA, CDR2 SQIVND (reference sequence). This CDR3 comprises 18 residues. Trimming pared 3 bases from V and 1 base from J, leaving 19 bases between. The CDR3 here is CASSISLGGTRAKNIQYF. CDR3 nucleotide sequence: TGTGCCAGTAGTATTAGTCTGGGGGGAACCAGGGCCAAAAACATTCAGTACTTC.

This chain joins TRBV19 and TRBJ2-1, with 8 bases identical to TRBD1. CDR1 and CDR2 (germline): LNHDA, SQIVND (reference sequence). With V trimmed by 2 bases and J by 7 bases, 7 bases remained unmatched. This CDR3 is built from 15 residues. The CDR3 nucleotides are TGTGCCAGTAGTATACCCGGGACAGGATTAAATGAGCAGTTCTTC. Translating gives CASSIPGTGLNEQFF.

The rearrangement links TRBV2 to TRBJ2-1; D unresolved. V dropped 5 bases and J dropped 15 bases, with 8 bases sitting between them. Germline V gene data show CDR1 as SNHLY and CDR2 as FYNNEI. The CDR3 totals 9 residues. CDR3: CASSSPTFF. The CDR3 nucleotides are TGTGCCAGCAGTTCCCCCACGTTCTTC.

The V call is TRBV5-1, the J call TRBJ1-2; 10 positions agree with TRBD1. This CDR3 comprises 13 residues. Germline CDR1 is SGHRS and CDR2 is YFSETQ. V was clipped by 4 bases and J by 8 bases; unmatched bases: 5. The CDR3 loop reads CASSQGQGLGYTF. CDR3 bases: TGCGCCAGCAGCCAGGGACAGGGGCTAGGCTACACCTTC. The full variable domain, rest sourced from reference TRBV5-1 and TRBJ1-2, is KAGVTQTPRYLIKTRGQQVTLSCSPISGHRSVSWYQQTPGQGLQFLFEYFSETQRNKGNFPGRFSGRQFSNSRSEMNVSTLELGDSALYLCASSQGQGLGYTFGSGTRLTVV.

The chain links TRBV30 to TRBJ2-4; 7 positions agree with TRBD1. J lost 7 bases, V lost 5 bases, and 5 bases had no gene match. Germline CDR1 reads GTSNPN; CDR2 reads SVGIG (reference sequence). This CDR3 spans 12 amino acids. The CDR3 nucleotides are TGTGCCTGGGGAGACAGGGTGAACATTCAGTACTTC. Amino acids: CAWGDRVNIQYF.

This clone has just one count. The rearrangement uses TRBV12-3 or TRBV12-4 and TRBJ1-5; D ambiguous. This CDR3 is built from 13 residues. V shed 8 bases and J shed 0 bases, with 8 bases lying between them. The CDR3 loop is CASDKNSNQPQHF. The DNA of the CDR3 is TGTGCCAGCGACAAAAATAGCAATCAGCCCCAGCATTTT.

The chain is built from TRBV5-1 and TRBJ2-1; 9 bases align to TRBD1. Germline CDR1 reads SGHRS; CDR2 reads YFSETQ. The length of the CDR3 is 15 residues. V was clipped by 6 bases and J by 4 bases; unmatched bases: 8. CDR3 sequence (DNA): TGCGCCAGCACCGGAAACAGGGGGCCTTACAATGAGCAGTTCTTC. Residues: CASTGNRGPYNEQFF.

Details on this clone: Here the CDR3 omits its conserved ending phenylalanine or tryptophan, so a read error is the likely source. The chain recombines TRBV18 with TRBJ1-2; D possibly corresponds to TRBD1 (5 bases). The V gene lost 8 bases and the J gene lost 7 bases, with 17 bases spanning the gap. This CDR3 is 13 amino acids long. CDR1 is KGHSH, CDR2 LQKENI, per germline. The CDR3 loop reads CASTPIERGGYTL. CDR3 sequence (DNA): TGTGCCAGCACCCCGATAGAGAGGGGTGGCTACACCCTC.

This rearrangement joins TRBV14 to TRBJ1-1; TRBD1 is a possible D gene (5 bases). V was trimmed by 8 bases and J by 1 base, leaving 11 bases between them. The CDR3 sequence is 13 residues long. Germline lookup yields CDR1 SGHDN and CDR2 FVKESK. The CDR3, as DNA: TGTGCCAGCGCGTGGGGGGGGAACACTGAAGCTTTCTTT. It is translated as CASAWGGNTEAFF.

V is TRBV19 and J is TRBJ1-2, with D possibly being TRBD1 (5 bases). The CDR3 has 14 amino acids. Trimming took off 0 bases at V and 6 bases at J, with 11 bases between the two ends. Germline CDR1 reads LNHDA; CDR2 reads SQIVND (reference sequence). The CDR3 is CASSIDHPGDGYTF. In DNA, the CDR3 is TGTGCCAGTAGTATAGATCACCCGGGGGATGGCTACACCTTC.

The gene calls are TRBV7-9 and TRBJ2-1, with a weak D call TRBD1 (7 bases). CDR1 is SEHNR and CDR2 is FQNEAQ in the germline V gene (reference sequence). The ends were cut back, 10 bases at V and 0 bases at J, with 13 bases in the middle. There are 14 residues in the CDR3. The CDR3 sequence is CATPRDSSYNEQFF. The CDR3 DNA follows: TGTGCCACCCCGCGGGACAGCTCCTACAATGAGCAGTTCTTC. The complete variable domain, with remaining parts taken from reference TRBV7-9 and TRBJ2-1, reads DTGVSQNPRHKITKRGQNVTFRCDPISEHNRLYWYRQTLGQGPEFLTYFQNEAQLEKSRLLSDRFSAERPKGSFSTLEIQRTEQGDSAMYLCATPRDSSYNEQFFGPGTRLTVL.

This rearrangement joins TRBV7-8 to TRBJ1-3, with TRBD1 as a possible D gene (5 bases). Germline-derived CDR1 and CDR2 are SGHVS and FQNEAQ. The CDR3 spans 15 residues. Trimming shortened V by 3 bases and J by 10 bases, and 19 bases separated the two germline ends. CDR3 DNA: TGTGCCAGCAGCTTGCGGGGGGGAGAAGTGCCGACCATATATTTT. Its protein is CASSLRGGEVPTIYF.

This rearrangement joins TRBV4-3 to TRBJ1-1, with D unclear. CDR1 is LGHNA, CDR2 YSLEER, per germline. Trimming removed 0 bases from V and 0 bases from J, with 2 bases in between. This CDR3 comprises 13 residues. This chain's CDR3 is CASSQDLNTEAFF. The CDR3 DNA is TGCGCCAGCAGCCAAGATTTGAACACTGAAGCTTTCTTT.

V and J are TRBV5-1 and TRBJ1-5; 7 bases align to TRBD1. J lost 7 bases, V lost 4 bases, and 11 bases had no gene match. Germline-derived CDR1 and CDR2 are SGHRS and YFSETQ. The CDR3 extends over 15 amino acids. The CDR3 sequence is CASSTTGADYQPQHF. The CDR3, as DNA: TGCGCCAGCAGCACTACAGGGGCGGACTACCAGCCCCAGCATTTT.

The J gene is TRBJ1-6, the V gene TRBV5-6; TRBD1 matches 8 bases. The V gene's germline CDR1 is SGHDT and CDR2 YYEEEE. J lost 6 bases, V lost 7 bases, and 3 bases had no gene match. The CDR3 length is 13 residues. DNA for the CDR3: TGTGCCAGCCGGGACAGGATTAATTCACCCCTCCACTTT. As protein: CASRDRINSPLHF.

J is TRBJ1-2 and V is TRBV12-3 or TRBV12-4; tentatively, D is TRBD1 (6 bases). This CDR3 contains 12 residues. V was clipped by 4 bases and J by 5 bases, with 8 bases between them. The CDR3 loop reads CASSSQGYGYTF. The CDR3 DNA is TGTGCCAGCAGTTCCCAGGGGTATGGCTACACCTTC.

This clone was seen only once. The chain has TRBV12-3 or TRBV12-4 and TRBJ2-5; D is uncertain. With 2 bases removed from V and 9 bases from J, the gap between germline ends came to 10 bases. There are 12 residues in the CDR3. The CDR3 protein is CASSLRQQPQYF. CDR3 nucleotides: TGTGCCAGCAGTTTAAGGCAACAACCCCAGTACTTC.

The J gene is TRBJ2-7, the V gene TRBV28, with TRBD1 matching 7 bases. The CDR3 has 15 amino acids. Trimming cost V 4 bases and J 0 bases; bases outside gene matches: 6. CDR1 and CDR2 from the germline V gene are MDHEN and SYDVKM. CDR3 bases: TGTGCCAGCAGTTCGCCGGGACAGACCTCCTACGAGCAGTACTTC. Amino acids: CASSSPGQTSYEQYF.

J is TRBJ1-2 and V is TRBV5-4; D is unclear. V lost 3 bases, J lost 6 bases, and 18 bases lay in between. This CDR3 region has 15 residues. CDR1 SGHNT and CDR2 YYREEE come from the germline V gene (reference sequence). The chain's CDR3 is CASSSITVTLNGYTF. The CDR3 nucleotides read TGTGCCAGCAGCTCTATAACTGTGACGTTAAATGGCTACACCTTC.

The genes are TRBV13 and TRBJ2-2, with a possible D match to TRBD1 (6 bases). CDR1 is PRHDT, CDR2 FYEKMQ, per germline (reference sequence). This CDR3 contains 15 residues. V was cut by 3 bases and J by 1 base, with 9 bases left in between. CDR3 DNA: TGTGCCAGCAGCTTTGGGGGCGGGAACACCGGGGAGCTGTTTTTT. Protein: CASSFGGGNTGELFF.

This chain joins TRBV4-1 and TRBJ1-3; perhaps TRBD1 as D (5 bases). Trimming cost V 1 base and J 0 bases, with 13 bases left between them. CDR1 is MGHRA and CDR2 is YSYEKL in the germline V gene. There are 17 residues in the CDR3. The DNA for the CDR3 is TGCGCCAGCAGCCAAGGGCAGGGACCGATCTCTGGAAACACCATATATTTT. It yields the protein CASSQGQGPISGNTIYF.

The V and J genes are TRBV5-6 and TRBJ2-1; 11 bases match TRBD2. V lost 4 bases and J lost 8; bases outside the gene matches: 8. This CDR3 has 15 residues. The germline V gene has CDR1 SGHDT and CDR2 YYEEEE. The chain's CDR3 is CASSQIAGGHHEQFF. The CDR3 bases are TGTGCCAGCAGCCAGATAGCGGGAGGGCACCATGAGCAGTTCTTC. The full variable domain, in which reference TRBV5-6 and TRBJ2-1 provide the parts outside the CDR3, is DAGVTQSPTHLIKTRGQQVTLRCSPKSGHDTVSWYQQALGQGPQFIFQYYEEEERQRGNFPDRFSGHQFPNYSSELNVNALLLGDSALYLCASSQIAGGHHEQFFGPGTRLTVL.

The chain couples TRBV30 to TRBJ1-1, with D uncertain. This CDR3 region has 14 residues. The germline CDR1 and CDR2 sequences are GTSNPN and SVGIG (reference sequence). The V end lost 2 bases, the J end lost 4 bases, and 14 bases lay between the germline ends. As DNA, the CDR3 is TGTGCCTGGAGTCCGCCGCACTTGGGCACTGAAGCTTTCTTT. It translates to CAWSPPHLGTEAFF.